Below, one T cell receptor (beta chain) is given with its context. Its antigen is undetermined. The CDR3 runs to 15 residues. V trimming: 7 bases; J trimming: 5 bases; junction bases outside the gene matches: 12. Germline CDR1 is SGHVS and CDR2 is FNYEAQ. This specimen belongs to a study of T-cell reconstitution after alpha-beta-depleted transplantation in children. Study-wide results and limits: Surviving recipient T cells and thymic progenitors accounted for the high day-60 TCRbeta diversity observed in some patients. The study reportedly traced alpha-beta T cells about two months after transplant to several hundred expanded graft clones.

Unique molecular identifiers were used in preparing the TCRbeta library. Via MiXCR, TCRdb re-called the PCR reads, giving one row per CDR3 protein. In the table there are approximately 800,000 distinct CDR3 sequences, 16% of which are singletons. Source: PBMCs, mostly from graft donor cells, taken 360 days after TCRalphabeta/CD19-depleted stem cell transplant. The rearrangement uses TRBV7-6 and TRBJ2-7; TRBD1 aligns across 9 bases. The TCR comes from a male patient between 5 and 17 years old who had a stem cell transplant for acute lymphoblastic leukemia, so the T cells may come from the graft donor. The CDR3: CASTPKGQGFNEQYF. CDR3 nucleotide sequence: TGTGCCAGCACCCCGAAGGGACAGGGTTTCAACGAGCAGTACTTC.